A selection of T cell receptor beta chains follows, all from one sample in a study of cytomegalovirus exposure and HLA in healthy donors. Using immunoSEQ multiplex PCR, the repertoire was profiled, and TCRdb retains in-frame clones only, with some absent. The repertoire holds around 190,000 clones, with around three quarters as singletons. Source material: PBMCs. These receptors came from a man aged 35 to 55 in good health and CMV-seronegative. The CDR3 runs from the conserved cysteine through the conserved F or W. D genes are given only for firm matches. Rows give clone size only sometimes, using once, few, many, or a class for an expanded clone.

>14|.|TRBJ1-1|TRBV7-9|.
CASSVQGFNTEAFF
TGTGCCAGCAGCGTCCAGGGATTTAACACTGAAGCTTTCTTT
>13|TRBD2|TRBJ2-3|TRBV29-1|.
CSVEGTSSPSNYF
TGCAGCGTTGAAGGGACTAGCAGTCCCTCTAACTATTTT
>19|TRBD1|TRBJ2-7|TRBV10-2|.
CASSEPQTGDLHPSYEQYF
TGCGCCAGCAGTGAGCCACAGACAGGGGACCTACACCCTTCCTACGAGCAGTACTTC
>14|.|TRBJ2-3|TRBV7-2|.
CASSFGGSTDTQYF
TGTGCCAGCAGCTTTGGCGGCAGCACAGATACGCAGTATTTT
>11|.|TRBJ2-5|TRBV5-1|.
CASKFGETQYF
TGCGCCAGCAAGTTCGGAGAGACCCAGTACTTC
>13|TRBD1|TRBJ1-2|TRBV27|.
CASRKDTGVGYTF
TGTGCCAGCAGAAAGGATACAGGGGTGGGCTACACCTTC
>13|TRBD1|TRBJ2-7|TRBV11-3|.
CASSSRDSYEQYF
TGTGCCAGCAGCTCCCGGGACAGCTACGAGCAGTACTTC
>15|TRBD1|TRBJ2-5|TRBV5-1|few
CASSFEQGYGETQYF
TGCGCCAGCAGCTTTGAACAGGGGTACGGGGAGACCCAGTACTTC
>15|TRBD2|TRBJ2-2|TRBV6-6|.
CASSRRDYYTGELFF
TGTGCCAGCAGTCGCCGGGACTACTACACCGGGGAGCTGTTTTTT
>15|.|TRBJ2-7|TRBV4-1|few
CASSQDGAGTNEQYF
TGCGCCAGCAGCCAAGATGGGGCAGGAACCAACGAGCAGTACTTC
>12|.|TRBJ1-5|TRBV19|.
CAVAGGTQPQHF
TGTGCCGTGGCGGGGGGCACTCAGCCCCAGCATTTT
>13|.|TRBJ2-7|TRBV27|.
CASSYGHLYEQYF
TGTGCCAGCAGTTATGGGCACCTATACGAGCAGTACTTC
>16|TRBD1|TRBJ1-1|TRBV7-8|.
CASSSRTGDFPTEAFF
TGTGCCAGCAGCTCCCGGACAGGGGATTTTCCTACTGAAGCTTTCTTT
>17|TRBD1|TRBJ2-2|TRBV27|.
CASSLFGQGADTGELFF
TGTGCCAGCAGTTTATTCGGACAGGGGGCGGACACCGGGGAGCTGTTTTTT
>13|.|TRBJ1-5|TRBV19|.
CASSSDSNQPQHF
TGTGCCAGTAGTAGCGATAGCAATCAGCCCCAGCATTTT
>16|.|TRBJ1-6|TRBV6-5|.
CASSYERRSYNSPLHF
TGTGCCAGCAGTTACGAGAGGAGAAGCTATAATTCACCCCTCCACTTT
>12|.|TRBJ2-7|TRBV2|.
CASAPLLYEQYF
TGTGCCAGCGCCCCCCTCCTCTACGAGCAGTACTTC
>15|.|TRBJ1-1|TRBV9|.
CASSVAGSMNTEAFF
TGTGCCAGCAGCGTAGCTGGGAGCATGAACACTGAAGCTTTCTTT
>13|TRBD1|TRBJ2-1|TRBV11-2|.
CASRGTVIYEQFF
TGTGCCAGCAGGGGGACAGTAATCTATGAGCAGTTCTTC
>15|TRBD1|TRBJ2-5|TRBV6-5|.
CASSYIDRVQETQYF
TGTGCCAGCAGTTACATTGACAGGGTCCAAGAGACCCAGTACTTC
>13|.|TRBJ2-7|TRBV7-2|.
CASSLDRHYEQYF
TGTGCCAGCAGCTTAGACAGACACTACGAGCAGTACTTC
>12|.|TRBJ1-2|TRBV7-2|.
CASSRDSRGYTF
TGTGCCAGCAGCCGGGACTCGCGGGGCTACACCTTC
>16|.|TRBJ1-1|TRBV30|.
CAWSGVKTAPNTEAFF
TGTGCCTGGAGTGGGGTTAAGACAGCACCGAACACTGAAGCTTTCTTT
>11|.|TRBJ1-2|TRBV5-1|.
CASRNRDGYTF
TGCGCCAGCAGAAACAGGGATGGCTACACCTTC
>14|.|TRBJ2-7|TRBV11-3|.
CASSRPELAAEQYF
TGTGCCAGCAGCCGTCCAGAACTAGCAGCCGAGCAGTACTTC
>16|TRBD1|TRBJ1-5|TRBV5-1|.
CASSLGTGYSNQPQHF
TGCGCCAGCAGCTTGGGGACAGGGTATAGCAATCAGCCCCAGCATTTT
>14|.|TRBJ1-2|TRBV7-8|.
CASSLGQESYGYTF
TGTGCCAGCAGCTTAGGACAGGAATCCTATGGCTACACCTTC
>13|.|TRBJ2-7|TRBV10-3|.
CAIRAQGGGEQYF
TGTGCCATCAGGGCGCAGGGAGGTGGCGAGCAGTACTTC
>15|TRBD1|TRBJ1-2|TRBV27|.
CASSLEYRGMHGYTF
TGTGCCAGCAGTTTAGAATACAGGGGAATGCATGGCTACACCTTC